The 27 T cell receptor beta chains below come from one sample, sequenced in a study of technical replicates of blood from a few donors. Clones were read by immunoSEQ multiplex PCR, and TCRdb kept only the in-frame ones, dropping some. This sample has roughly 93,000 clones; approximately 95% occur once, and the top ten carry over 0.2%. The sequencing input was T cells isolated from PBMCs. All receptors derive from a human donor in good health.

The J gene is TRBJ2-7, the V gene TRBV6-5; 7 bases map to TRBD2. There are 14 residues in the CDR3. CDR1 is MNHEY and CDR2 is SVGAGI in the germline V gene. J lost 0 bases, V lost 10 bases, and 9 bases had no gene match. CDR3 protein: CATRRGVLSYEQYF. The CDR3 DNA follows: TGTGCCACCAGACGGGGGGTCCTCTCCTACGAGCAGTACTTC.

The chain recombines TRBV9 with TRBJ1-5, with 8 positions matching TRBD1. Germline CDR1 and CDR2: SGDLS and YYNGEE. The CDR3 length is 15 residues. J gave up 7 bases and V 0 bases, and 6 bases lay outside the gene matches. The CDR3 loop reads CASSVGPGGRQPQHF. In DNA, the CDR3 is TGTGCCAGCAGCGTAGGCCCAGGGGGCAGGCAGCCCCAGCATTTT.

The rearrangement joins TRBV10-3 to TRBJ2-2, with a possible D match to TRBD1 (6 bases). V was trimmed by 0 bases and J by 7 bases, leaving 18 bases between them. CDR3 length: 17 residues. The germline gives CDR1 ENHRY, CDR2 SYGVKD. The CDR3: CAISESGGGVLGGELFF. CDR3 in DNA: TGTGCCATCAGTGAGTCCGGTGGGGGCGTGCTTGGCGGGGAGCTGTTTTTT.

The V call is TRBV28, the J call TRBJ2-6; TRBD1 matches 7 bases. The CDR3 runs to 20 residues. V lost 4 bases to trimming and J lost 4 bases; unmatched junction nucleotides: 19. Germline CDR1 reads MDHEN; CDR2 reads SYDVKM. Here the CDR3 reads CASSSNDLTLTGDGANVLTF. The CDR3 DNA follows: TGTGCCAGCAGTTCAAATGATCTTACACTAACAGGGGACGGGGCCAACGTCCTGACTTTC.

The V gene is TRBV11-2, the J gene TRBJ2-1, with 10 bases identical to TRBD2. The CDR3 loop spans 15 amino acids. Germline trimming cut 5 bases from V and 8 bases from J; bases unmatched to any gene: 9. Per germline, CDR1 SGHAT and CDR2 FQNNGV. The CDR3 DNA reads TGTGCCAGCAGCCCCGGACTAGCGGTAAAGGATGAGCAGTTCTTC. Translation: CASSPGLAVKDEQFF.

V and J are TRBV11-1 and TRBJ2-5, with 8 bases fitting TRBD1. The CDR3 runs 13 residues. The J segment lost 3 bases and the V segment lost 11 bases, leaving 8 bases of the junction unmatched. In germline, CDR1 is SGHAT, CDR2 FQDESV (reference sequence). The chain's CDR3 is CASWSTGEETQYF. CDR3 coding DNA: TGTGCCTCGTGGTCGACAGGGGAAGAGACCCAGTACTTC.

This rearrangement joins TRBV5-1 to TRBJ2-7; 8 positions match TRBD1. Germline-derived CDR1 and CDR2 are SGHRS and YFSETQ. V gave up 0 bases and J gave up 0 bases; unmatched junction bases: 2. The length of the CDR3 is 15 residues. CDR3 loop: CASSLETGVSYEQYF. The CDR3 nucleotides are TGCGCCAGCAGCTTGGAGACAGGGGTCTCCTACGAGCAGTACTTC.

V and J are TRBV6-5 and TRBJ2-1; the D gene is possibly TRBD1 (7 bases). The CDR3 contains 14 residues. Trimming took off 2 bases at V and 8 bases at J, with 13 bases between the two ends. Per germline, CDR1 MNHEY and CDR2 SVGAGI. The CDR3 loop is CASSYPGDSHEQFF. The DNA of the CDR3 is TGTGCCAGCAGTTACCCGGGGGACAGTCATGAGCAGTTCTTC.

The J gene is TRBJ2-1, the V gene TRBV28; 13 bases map to TRBD2. The V segment lost 6 bases and the J segment 9 bases; nucleotides outside the gene matches: 11. This CDR3 region has 16 residues. Germline-derived CDR1 and CDR2 are MDHEN and SYDVKM. The CDR3 DNA reads TGTGCCAGCAGACCCCCTGGACTAGCGGGAGTCACTGAGCAGTTCTTC. It specifies CASRPPGLAGVTEQFF. Using reference TRBV28 and TRBJ2-1 for the parts outside the CDR3, the full variable domain is DVKVTQSSRYLVKRTGEKVFLECVQDMDHENMFWYRQDPGLGLRLIYFSYDVKMKEKGDIPEGYSVSREKKERFSLILESASTNQTSMYLCASRPPGLAGVTEQFFGPGTRLTVL.

The chain joins TRBV29-1 to TRBJ2-7, with D possibly TRBD2 on 5 matching bases. The CDR3 consists of 12 residues. Germline V gene lookup returns CDR1 SQVTM and CDR2 ANQGSEA. DNA of the CDR3: TGCAGTGCCGGAGGACCGTCCTACGAGCAGTACTTC. It encodes CSAGGPSYEQYF.

This clone was recorded once. V and J are TRBV5-1 and TRBJ2-5, with 12 bases fitting TRBD1. CDR3 size: 14 residues. The ends lost 4 bases at V and 7 bases at J; junction bases unmatched: 5. Looked up from germline, CDR1 is SGHRS and CDR2 is YFSETQ. Here the CDR3 DNA reads TGCGCCAGCAGCAGCGGGACAGGGGGCACGACCCAGTACTTC. Translating it yields CASSSGTGGTTQYF.

The chain carries TRBV19 and TRBJ1-5; possibly TRBD1 for D (5 bases). V dropped 6 bases and J dropped 2 bases, with 14 bases sitting between them. The CDR3 extends over 15 amino acids. The germline gives CDR1 LNHDA, CDR2 SQIVND (reference sequence). CDR3 region: CASRPGHVGNQPQHF. CDR3 in DNA: TGTGCCAGTAGGCCAGGGCATGTAGGCAATCAGCCCCAGCATTTT.

This chain joins TRBV28 and TRBJ2-7; 8 bases align to TRBD2. The germline V gene has CDR1 MDHEN and CDR2 SYDVKM. J was trimmed by 5 bases and V by 1 base; bases with no gene match: 7. This CDR3 region has 15 residues. The CDR3 region is CASSLYGTRSHEQYF. The DNA of the CDR3 is TGTGCCAGCAGTTTATACGGGACTAGGTCCCACGAGCAGTACTTC. The variable domain in full, with the rest retrieved from reference TRBV28 and TRBJ2-7, is DVKVTQSSRYLVKRTGEKVFLECVQDMDHENMFWYRQDPGLGLRLIYFSYDVKMKEKGDIPEGYSVSREKKERFSLILESASTNQTSMYLCASSLYGTRSHEQYFGPGTRLTVT.

The chain carries TRBV14 and TRBJ2-2, with D possibly TRBD1 on 5 matching bases. Germline-derived CDR1 and CDR2 are SGHDN and FVKESK. V lost 4 bases and J lost 6, with 15 bases in between. CDR3 length: 15 amino acids. Here the CDR3 DNA reads TGTGCCAGCAGCCGCTCTTACAGACAGTCCGGGGAGCTGTTTTTT. Its translation: CASSRSYRQSGELFF. The entire variable domain, with the rest obtained from reference TRBV14 and TRBJ2-2, is as follows: EAGVTQFPSHSVIEKGQTVTLRCDPISGHDNLYWYRRVMGKEIKFLLHFVKESKQDESGMPNNRFLAERTGGTYSTLKVQPAELEDSGVYFCASSRSYRQSGELFFGEGSRLTVL.

The chain has TRBV7-9 and TRBJ1-6, with 8 nucleotides matching TRBD1. Germline CDR1 reads SEHNR; CDR2 reads FQNEAQ (reference sequence). With V trimmed by 5 bases and J by 7 bases, 4 bases remained unmatched. CDR3 length: 14 amino acids. The CDR3 region is CASSRDRQNSPLHF. As DNA, the CDR3 is TGTGCCAGCAGCCGGGACAGGCAAAATTCACCCCTCCACTTT.

This chain links TRBV23-1 with TRBJ2-2; D is ambiguous. TRBV23-1 belongs to the ORF category, with a function that is uncertain. This CDR3 spans 19 amino acids. Trimming shortened V by 0 bases and J by 0 bases, and 17 bases separated the two germline ends. The CDR3: CASSQSARRELTNTGELFF. The DNA for the CDR3 is TGCGCCAGCAGTCAATCGGCGAGGCGTGAACTAACGAACACCGGGGAGCTGTTTTTT.

The CDR3 protein is CASSPQGVGNEQFF. The CDR3 region has the DNA TGCGCCAGCAGCCCCCAGGGGGTCGGCAATGAGCAGTTCTTC. The V and J genes are TRBV5-1 and TRBJ2-1; 7 nucleotides match TRBD1. J was trimmed by 6 bases and V by 4 bases; bases with no gene match: 7. The CDR3 consists of 14 residues. Germline CDR1 is SGHRS and CDR2 is YFSETQ.

The V call is TRBV7-9, the J call TRBJ2-3, with D hard to call. Trimming pared 1 base from V and 0 bases from J, leaving 5 bases between. Germline V lookup: CDR1 SEHNR, CDR2 FQNEAQ (reference sequence). CDR3 length: 14 amino acids. This CDR3 is CASSLVGSTDTQYF. The CDR3 nucleotides are TGTGCCAGCAGCTTAGTCGGGAGCACAGATACGCAGTATTTT.

The chain is built from TRBV28 and TRBJ1-3, with TRBD1 as a possible D gene (6 bases). Deletions cut 5 bases from V and 5 bases from J, with 16 bases between. The CDR3 is 15 residues long. From germline, CDR1 is MDHEN and CDR2 SYDVKM. The chain's CDR3 is CASSTRTVKRNTIYF. The CDR3 DNA reads as TGTGCCAGCAGTACCCGGACAGTAAAACGAAACACCATATATTTT. The full variable domain, with the rest looked up from reference TRBV28 and TRBJ1-3, is DVKVTQSSRYLVKRTGEKVFLECVQDMDHENMFWYRQDPGLGLRLIYFSYDVKMKEKGDIPEGYSVSREKKERFSLILESASTNQTSMYLCASSTRTVKRNTIYFGEGSWLTVV.

The J gene is TRBJ2-7, the V gene TRBV4-2, with D tentatively TRBD2 (6 bases). The germline CDR1 and CDR2 sequences are LGHNA and YNFKEQ. Trimming left V 0 bases short and J 6 bases short, with 21 bases between. The CDR3 is 17 amino acids. The chain's CDR3 is CASSQDSVLGIGGEQYF. CDR3 in DNA: TGTGCCAGCAGCCAAGACTCCGTCCTCGGTATCGGGGGCGAGCAGTACTTC.

V usage is TRBV28 and J usage is TRBJ2-7; 7 bases line up with TRBD2. V dropped 5 bases and J dropped 3; count of bases not matched to a gene: 7. The CDR3 runs 14 residues. The germline CDR1 and CDR2 sequences are MDHEN and SYDVKM. The CDR3 DNA reads TGTGCCAGCAGTCCCAGCGGGAACAGCTACGAGCAGTACTTC. Protein product: CASSPSGNSYEQYF.

This rearrangement joins TRBV5-4 to TRBJ2-2; D may be TRBD1 (6 bases). The ends were cut back, 3 bases at V and 1 base at J, with 10 bases in the middle. Germline V gene sequence: CDR1 SGHNT, CDR2 YYREEE (reference sequence). The CDR3 runs 15 residues. CDR3 amino acids: CASSSPTGNTGELFF. The CDR3 bases are TGTGCCAGCAGCTCACCGACAGGGAACACCGGGGAGCTGTTTTTT.

The chain has TRBV5-8 and TRBJ2-7; weak D call: TRBD1 (5 bases). The CDR3 extends over 14 amino acids. V was cut by 4 bases and J by 0 bases, with 11 bases left in between. Germline CDR1 and CDR2: SGHTS and YDEGEE. CDR3 loop: CASSRQTVSYEQYF. The CDR3 nucleotides are TGTGCCAGCAGCAGACAGACAGTCTCCTACGAGCAGTACTTC.

V usage is TRBV9 and J usage is TRBJ2-2; TRBD2 aligns across 14 bases. The trim removed 3 bases at V and 4 bases at J, leaving 11 bases unmatched. The length of the CDR3 is 19 residues. The germline V gene has CDR1 SGDLS and CDR2 YYNGEE. CDR3 coding DNA: TGTGCCAGCAGCGATCCGACTAGCGGGGGGGCCGAGAGCACCGGGGAGCTGTTTTTT. This sequence encodes CASSDPTSGGAESTGELFF.

The chain recombines TRBV6-5 with TRBJ2-2; the match to TRBD2 covers 7 bases. The CDR3 consists of 14 residues. Germline V CDR1 and CDR2: MNHEY, SVGAGI. Trimming removed 4 bases from V and 4 bases from J; junction bases left unmatched: 3. CDR3 sequence: CASSWGGRTGELFF. For the CDR3, the DNA is TGTGCCAGCAGTTGGGGGGGACGCACCGGGGAGCTGTTTTTT.

CDR3 DNA sequence: TGCGCCAGCAGCTTCCGACCTCGGAGCATGTCCAATGAGCAGTTCTTC. It is translated as CASSFRPRSMSNEQFF. The chain combines TRBV4-1 with TRBJ2-1; D is uncertain. Trimming removed 5 bases from V and 6 bases from J, with 20 bases in between. Germline V lookup: CDR1 MGHRA, CDR2 YSYEKL. The CDR3 totals 16 residues.

The V call is TRBV9, the J call TRBJ1-2, with 12 bases matching TRBD1. V was pared by 0 bases and J by 6 bases, with 12 bases of the junction left unmatched. The CDR3 consists of 18 residues. Germline assignment: CDR1 SGDLS and CDR2 YYNGEE. The CDR3 sequence is CASSVAEWGQGALNGYTF. The CDR3 DNA is TGTGCCAGCAGCGTAGCTGAGTGGGGACAGGGGGCGCTGAATGGCTACACCTTC.